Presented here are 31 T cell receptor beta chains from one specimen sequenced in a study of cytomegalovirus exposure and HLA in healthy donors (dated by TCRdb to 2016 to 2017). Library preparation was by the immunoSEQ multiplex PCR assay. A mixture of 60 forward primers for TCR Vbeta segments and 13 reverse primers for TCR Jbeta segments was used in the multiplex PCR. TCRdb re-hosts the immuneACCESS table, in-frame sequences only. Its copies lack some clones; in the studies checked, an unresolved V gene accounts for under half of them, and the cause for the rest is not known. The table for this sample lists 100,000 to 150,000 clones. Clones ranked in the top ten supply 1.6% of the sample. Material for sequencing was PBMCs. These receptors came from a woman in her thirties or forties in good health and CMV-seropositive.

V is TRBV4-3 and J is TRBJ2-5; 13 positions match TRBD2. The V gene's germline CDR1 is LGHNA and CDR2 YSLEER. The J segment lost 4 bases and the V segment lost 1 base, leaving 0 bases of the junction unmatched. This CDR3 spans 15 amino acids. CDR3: CASSQGTSGRETQYF. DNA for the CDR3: TGCGCCAGCAGCCAAGGGACTAGCGGGAGAGAGACCCAGTACTTC.

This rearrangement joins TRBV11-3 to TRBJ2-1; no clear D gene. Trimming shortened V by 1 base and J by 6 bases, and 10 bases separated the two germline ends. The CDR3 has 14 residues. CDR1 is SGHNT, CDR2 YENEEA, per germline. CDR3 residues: CASSLGGDVNEQFF. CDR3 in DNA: TGTGCCAGCAGCTTAGGAGGAGACGTCAATGAGCAGTTCTTC.

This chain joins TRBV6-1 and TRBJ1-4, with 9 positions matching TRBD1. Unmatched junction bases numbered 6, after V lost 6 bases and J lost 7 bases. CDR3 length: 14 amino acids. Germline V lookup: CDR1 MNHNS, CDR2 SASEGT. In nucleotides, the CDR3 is TGTGCCAGCAGATTAATGACAGGGGGTGAAAAACTGTTTTTT. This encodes CASRLMTGGEKLFF.

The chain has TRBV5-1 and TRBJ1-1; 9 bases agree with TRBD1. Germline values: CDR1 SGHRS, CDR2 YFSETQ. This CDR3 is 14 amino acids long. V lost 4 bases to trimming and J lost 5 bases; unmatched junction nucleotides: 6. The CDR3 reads CASSEGTGQTEAFF. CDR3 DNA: TGCGCCAGCAGCGAAGGGACAGGGCAAACTGAAGCTTTCTTT.

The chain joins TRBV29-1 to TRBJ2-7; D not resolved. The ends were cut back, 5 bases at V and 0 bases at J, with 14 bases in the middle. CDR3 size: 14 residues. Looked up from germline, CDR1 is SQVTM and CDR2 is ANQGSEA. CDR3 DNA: TGCAGCGTTCGAGAGGCAGAGACCTCCTACGAGCAGTACTTC. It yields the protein CSVREAETSYEQYF.

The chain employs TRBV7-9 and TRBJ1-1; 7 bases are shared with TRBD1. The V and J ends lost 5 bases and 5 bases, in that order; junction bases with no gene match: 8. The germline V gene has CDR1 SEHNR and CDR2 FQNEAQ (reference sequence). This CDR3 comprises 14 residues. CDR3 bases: TGTGCCAGCAGCCCGAGACAGGGCTTGACTGAAGCTTTCTTT. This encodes CASSPRQGLTEAFF.

The CDR3 protein is CASSVAGLPTDTQYF. The CDR3 DNA reads as TGTGCCAGCAGCGTAGCGGGACTCCCCACAGATACGCAGTATTTT. V usage is TRBV9 and J usage is TRBJ2-3, with D tentatively TRBD2 (6 bases). CDR1 and CDR2 (germline): SGDLS, YYNGEE. V was pared by 0 bases and J by 2 bases, with 10 bases between. The CDR3 is 15 residues long.

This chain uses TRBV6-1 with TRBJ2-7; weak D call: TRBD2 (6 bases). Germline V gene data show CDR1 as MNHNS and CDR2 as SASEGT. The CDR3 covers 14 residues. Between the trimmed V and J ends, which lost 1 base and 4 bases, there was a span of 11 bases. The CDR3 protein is CASSEVPRGYEQYF. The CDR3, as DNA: TGTGCCAGCAGTGAAGTTCCCCGGGGGTACGAGCAGTACTTC.

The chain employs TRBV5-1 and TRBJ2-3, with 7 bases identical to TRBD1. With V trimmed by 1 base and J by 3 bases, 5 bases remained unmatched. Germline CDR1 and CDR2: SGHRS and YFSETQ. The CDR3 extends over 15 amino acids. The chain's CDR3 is CASSLRTGVTDTQYF. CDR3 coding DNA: TGCGCCAGCAGCTTGCGAACAGGGGTAACAGATACGCAGTATTTT. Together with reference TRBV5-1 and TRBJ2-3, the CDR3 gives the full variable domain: KAGVTQTPRYLIKTRGQQVTLSCSPISGHRSVSWYQQTPGQGLQFLFEYFSETQRNKGNFPGRFSGRQFSNSRSEMNVSTLELGDSALYLCASSLRTGVTDTQYFGPGTRLTVL.

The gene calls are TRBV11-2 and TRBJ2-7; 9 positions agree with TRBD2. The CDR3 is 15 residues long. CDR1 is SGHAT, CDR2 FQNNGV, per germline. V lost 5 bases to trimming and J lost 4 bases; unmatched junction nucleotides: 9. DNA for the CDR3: TGTGCCAGCAGCCAGGGGCTAGCGGGACCTTACGAGCAGTACTTC. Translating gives CASSQGLAGPYEQYF.

The CDR3 DNA sequence: TGTGCCCTCGGACAGATGCATGGCTACACCTTC. Its protein product is CALGQMHGYTF. The chain joins TRBV30 to TRBJ1-2; possibly TRBD1 for D (6 bases). This CDR3 comprises 11 residues. Germline V gene sequence: CDR1 GTSNPN, CDR2 SVGIG (reference sequence). V lost 8 bases, J lost 6 bases, and 13 bases lay in between.

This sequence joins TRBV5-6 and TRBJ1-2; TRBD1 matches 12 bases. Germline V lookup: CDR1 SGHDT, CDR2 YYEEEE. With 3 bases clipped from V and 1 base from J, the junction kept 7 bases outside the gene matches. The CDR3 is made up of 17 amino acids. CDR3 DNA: TGTGCCAGCAGCTACCGGGACAGGGGGCTTTTTAACTATGGCTACACCTTC. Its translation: CASSYRDRGLFNYGYTF.

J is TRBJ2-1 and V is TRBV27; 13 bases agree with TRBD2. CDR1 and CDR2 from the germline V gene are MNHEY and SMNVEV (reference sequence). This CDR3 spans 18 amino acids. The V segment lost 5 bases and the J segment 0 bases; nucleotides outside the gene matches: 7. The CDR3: CASSPGLAGLLSYNEQFF. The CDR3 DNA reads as TGTGCCAGCAGTCCGGGACTAGCGGGACTCCTCTCCTACAATGAGCAGTTCTTC.

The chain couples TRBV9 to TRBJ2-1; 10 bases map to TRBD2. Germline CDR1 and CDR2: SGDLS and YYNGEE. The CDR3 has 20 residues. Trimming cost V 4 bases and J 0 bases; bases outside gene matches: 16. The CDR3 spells CASSLSLGLAYESSYNEQFF. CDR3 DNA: TGTGCCAGCAGCCTGTCTTTGGGACTAGCGTATGAGAGCTCCTACAATGAGCAGTTCTTC.

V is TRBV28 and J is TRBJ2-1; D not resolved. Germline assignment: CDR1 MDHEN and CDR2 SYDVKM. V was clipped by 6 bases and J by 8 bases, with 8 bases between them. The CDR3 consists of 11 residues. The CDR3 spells CASSPADEQFF. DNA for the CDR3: TGTGCCAGCAGCCCGGCGGATGAGCAGTTCTTC.

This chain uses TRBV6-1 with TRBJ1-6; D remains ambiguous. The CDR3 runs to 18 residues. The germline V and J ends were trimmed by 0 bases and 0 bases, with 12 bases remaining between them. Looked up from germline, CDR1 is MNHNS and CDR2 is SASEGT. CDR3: CASSEATTSGSYNSPLHF. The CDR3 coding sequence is TGTGCCAGCAGTGAAGCGACGACATCCGGCTCCTATAATTCACCCCTCCACTTT.

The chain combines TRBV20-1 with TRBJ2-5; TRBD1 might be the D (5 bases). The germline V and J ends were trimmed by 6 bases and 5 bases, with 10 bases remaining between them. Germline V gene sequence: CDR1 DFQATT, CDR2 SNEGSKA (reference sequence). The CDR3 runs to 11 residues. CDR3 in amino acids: CSAGRGETQYF. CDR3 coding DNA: TGCAGTGCCGGTAGGGGTGAGACCCAGTACTTC.

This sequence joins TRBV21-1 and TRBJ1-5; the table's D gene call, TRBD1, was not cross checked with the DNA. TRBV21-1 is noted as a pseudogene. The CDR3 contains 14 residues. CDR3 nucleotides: TGTGCCAGCCTAGGGACAGGGGGGGATCAGCCCCAGCATTTT. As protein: CASLGTGGDQPQHF.

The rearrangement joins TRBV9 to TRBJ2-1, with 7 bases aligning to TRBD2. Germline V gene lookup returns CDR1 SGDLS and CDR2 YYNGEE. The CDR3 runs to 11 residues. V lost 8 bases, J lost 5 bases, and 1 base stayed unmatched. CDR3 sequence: CASGGDNEQFF. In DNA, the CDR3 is TGTGCCAGTGGGGGGGACAATGAGCAGTTCTTC.

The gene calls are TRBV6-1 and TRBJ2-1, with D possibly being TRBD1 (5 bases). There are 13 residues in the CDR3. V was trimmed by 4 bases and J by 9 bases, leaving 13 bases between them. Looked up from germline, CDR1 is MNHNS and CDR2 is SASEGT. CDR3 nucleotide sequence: TGTGCCAGCAGTGCCCCCAGGGTTCTTGAGCAGTTCTTC. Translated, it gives CASSAPRVLEQFF.

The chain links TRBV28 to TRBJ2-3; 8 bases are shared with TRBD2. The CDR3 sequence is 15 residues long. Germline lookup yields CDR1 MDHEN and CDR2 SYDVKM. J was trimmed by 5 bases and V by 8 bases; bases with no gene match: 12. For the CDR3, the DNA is TGTGCCAGCGCCCCTCCGGGGCTAGCGGGAGATACGCAGTATTTT. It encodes CASAPPGLAGDTQYF. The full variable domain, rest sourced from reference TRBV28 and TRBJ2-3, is DVKVTQSSRYLVKRTGEKVFLECVQDMDHENMFWYRQDPGLGLRLIYFSYDVKMKEKGDIPEGYSVSREKKERFSLILESASTNQTSMYLCASAPPGLAGDTQYFGPGTRLTVL.

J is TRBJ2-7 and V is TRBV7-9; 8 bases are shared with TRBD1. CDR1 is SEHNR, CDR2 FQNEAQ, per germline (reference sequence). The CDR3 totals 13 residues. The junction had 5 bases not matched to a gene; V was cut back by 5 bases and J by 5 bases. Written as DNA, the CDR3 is TGTGCCAGCAGCCCGGACAGGGTGAACGAGCAGTACTTC. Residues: CASSPDRVNEQYF.

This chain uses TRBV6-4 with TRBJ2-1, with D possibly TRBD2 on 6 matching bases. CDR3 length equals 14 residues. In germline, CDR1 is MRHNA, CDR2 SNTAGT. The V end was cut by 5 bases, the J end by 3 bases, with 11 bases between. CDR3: CASSSGAGYNEQFF. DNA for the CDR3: TGTGCCAGCAGTTCGGGAGCAGGCTACAATGAGCAGTTCTTC.

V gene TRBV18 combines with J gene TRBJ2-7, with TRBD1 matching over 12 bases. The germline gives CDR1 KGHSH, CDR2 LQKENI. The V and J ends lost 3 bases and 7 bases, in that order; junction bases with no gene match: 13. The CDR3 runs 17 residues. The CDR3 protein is CASSPGTGGLSLLEQYF. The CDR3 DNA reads TGTGCCAGCTCACCCGGGACAGGGGGCTTATCACTACTTGAGCAGTACTTC.

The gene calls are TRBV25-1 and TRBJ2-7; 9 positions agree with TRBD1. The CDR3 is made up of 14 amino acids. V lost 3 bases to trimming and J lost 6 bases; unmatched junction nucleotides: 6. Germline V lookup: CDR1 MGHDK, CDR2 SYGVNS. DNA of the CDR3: TGTGCCAGCAGTGATAACAGGGGGCTCTTCGAGCAGTACTTC. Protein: CASSDNRGLFEQYF.

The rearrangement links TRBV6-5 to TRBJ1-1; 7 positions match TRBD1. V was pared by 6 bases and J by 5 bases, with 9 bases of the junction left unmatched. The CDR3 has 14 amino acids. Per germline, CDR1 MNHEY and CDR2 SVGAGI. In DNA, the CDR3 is TGTGCCAGCAGAGAAACAGGGGTCGGGACTGAAGCTTTCTTT. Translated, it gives CASRETGVGTEAFF.

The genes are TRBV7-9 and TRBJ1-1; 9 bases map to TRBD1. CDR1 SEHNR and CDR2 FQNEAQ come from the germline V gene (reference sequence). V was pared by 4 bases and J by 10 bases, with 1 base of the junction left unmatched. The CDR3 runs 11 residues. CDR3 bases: TGTGCCAGCAGCTGGACAGGGGTAGCTTTCTTT. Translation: CASSWTGVAFF.

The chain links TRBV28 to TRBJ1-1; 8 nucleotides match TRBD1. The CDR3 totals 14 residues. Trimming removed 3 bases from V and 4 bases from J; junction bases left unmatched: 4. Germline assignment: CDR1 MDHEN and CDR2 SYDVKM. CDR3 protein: CASSLRQGSTEAFF. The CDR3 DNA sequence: TGTGCCAGCAGTTTGAGACAGGGGAGCACTGAAGCTTTCTTT.

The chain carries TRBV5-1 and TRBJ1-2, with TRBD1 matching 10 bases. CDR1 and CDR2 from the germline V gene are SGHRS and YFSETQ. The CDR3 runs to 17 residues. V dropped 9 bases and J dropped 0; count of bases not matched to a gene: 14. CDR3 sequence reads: CATATGGIPGTNYGYTF. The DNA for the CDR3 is TGCGCCACCGCGACAGGGGGCATACCCGGTACTAACTATGGCTACACCTTC. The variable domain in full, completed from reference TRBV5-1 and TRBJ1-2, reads KAGVTQTPRYLIKTRGQQVTLSCSPISGHRSVSWYQQTPGQGLQFLFEYFSETQRNKGNFPGRFSGRQFSNSRSEMNVSTLELGDSALYLCATATGGIPGTNYGYTFGSGTRLTVV.

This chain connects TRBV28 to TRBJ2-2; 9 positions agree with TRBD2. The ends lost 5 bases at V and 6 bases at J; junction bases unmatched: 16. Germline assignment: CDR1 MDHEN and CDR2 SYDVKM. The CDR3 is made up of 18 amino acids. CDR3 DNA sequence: TGTGCCAGCAGTGCACTAAGGGTTAGCGGGAGACCATCCGGGGAGCTGTTTTTT. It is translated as CASSALRVSGRPSGELFF. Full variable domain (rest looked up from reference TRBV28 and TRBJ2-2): DVKVTQSSRYLVKRTGEKVFLECVQDMDHENMFWYRQDPGLGLRLIYFSYDVKMKEKGDIPEGYSVSREKKERFSLILESASTNQTSMYLCASSALRVSGRPSGELFFGEGSRLTVL.

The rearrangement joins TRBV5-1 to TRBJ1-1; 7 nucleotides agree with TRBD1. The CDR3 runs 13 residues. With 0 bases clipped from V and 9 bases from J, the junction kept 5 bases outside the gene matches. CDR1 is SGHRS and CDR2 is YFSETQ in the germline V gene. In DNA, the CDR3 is TGCGCCAGCAGCTTGGAGGGGGCGGGAAAAGCTTTCTTT. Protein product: CASSLEGAGKAFF.